The entry below gives a single T cell receptor (beta chain) sequence along with its context. Its antigen is not identified. This sample stems from a study of T cell responses to AZD1222 COVID-19 vaccine. Some clones are missing from TCRdb's copy, which holds only in-frame ones; the method was immunoSEQ multiplex PCR. The sample records about 79,000 clones, about 91% being singletons. Germline V gene lookup returns CDR1 SGDLS and CDR2 YYNGEE. The ends lost 2 bases at V and 1 base at J; junction bases unmatched: 4. This CDR3 is 15 amino acids long. General study points: Once two AZD1222 doses were given, Spike-specific TCR breadth and depth went up. The donor group comprised mostly white British people and more females; the analysis possibly underestimated clonal diversity. Targeting of unmutated variant regions was reportedly seen in nearly half of spike-specific TCRs. Only five or six individuals given AZD1222 were seropositive at baseline.

The V and J genes are TRBV9 and TRBJ2-3; the match to TRBD1 covers 7 bases. This receptor was obtained from an adult in good health. Sequencing used peripheral blood, obtained on day 0 of MenACWY control vaccination. CDR3: CASSVTGAGTDTQYF. The CDR3 DNA is TGTGCCAGCAGCGTTACAGGGGCCGGCACAGATACGCAGTATTTT.